These T cell receptor beta chains were read from a single sample in a study of blood T cell repertoires in COVID-19. Method: immunoSEQ multiplex PCR; TCRdb's copy keeps in-frame clones and lacks some. The sample yields 60,000 to 75,000 clones, 88% seen once. The sample comprised peripheral blood. The origin of the receptors is a human donor in a cohort sampled during active COVID-19. Both conserved end residues are part of each CDR3. The order of the fields is D gene, J gene, V gene, clone size, CDR3 DNA, CDR3 protein. The D gene is left open where the match is weak. Some rows mark clone size as missing; the rest say once, few, many or name a class of expanded clone.

D gene: NA; J gene: TRBJ2-3; V gene: TRBV3-1/TRBV3-2; clone size: NA; CDR3 DNA: TGTGCCAGCAGCCCAACGCCTGACTATTACACAGATACGCAGTATTTT; CDR3 protein: CASSPTPDYYTDTQYF
D gene: NA; J gene: TRBJ1-6; V gene: TRBV5-1; clone size: NA; CDR3 DNA: TGCGCCAGCAGCTTGGCGTCCTCCGGGGATAATTCACCCCTCCACTTT; CDR3 protein: CASSLASSGDNSPLHF
D gene: NA; J gene: TRBJ2-2; V gene: TRBV7-9; clone size: few; CDR3 DNA: TGTGCCAGCAGCTTAGCGAGTCAGGGTTCGAACACCGGGGAGCTGTTTTTT; CDR3 protein: CASSLASQGSNTGELFF
D gene: NA; J gene: TRBJ2-1; V gene: TRBV6-5; clone size: NA; CDR3 DNA: TGTGCCAGCAGTTACTCCGGGACACGGACTGAGCAGTTCTTC; CDR3 protein: CASSYSGTRTEQFF
D gene: TRBD2; J gene: TRBJ2-7; V gene: TRBV7-9; clone size: NA; CDR3 DNA: TGTGCCAGCAGCCGTAGCGGGAGCGAATCCTACGAGCAGTACTTC; CDR3 protein: CASSRSGSESYEQYF
D gene: NA; J gene: TRBJ2-6; V gene: TRBV9; clone size: NA; CDR3 DNA: TGTGCCAGCAGCGTCTCGGGGGACGGGGCCAACGTCCTGACTTTC; CDR3 protein: CASSVSGDGANVLTF
D gene: NA; J gene: TRBJ2-2; V gene: TRBV24-1; clone size: NA; CDR3 DNA: TGTGCCACCAGTGCCTGGGGCAGTTCCACCGGGGAGCTGTTTTTT; CDR3 protein: CATSAWGSSTGELFF
D gene: NA; J gene: TRBJ1-1; V gene: TRBV18; clone size: NA; CDR3 DNA: TGTGCCAGCTCACCACTAGACGGAGACACTGAAGCTTTCTTT; CDR3 protein: CASSPLDGDTEAFF
D gene: NA; J gene: TRBJ2-2; V gene: TRBV11-2; clone size: NA; CDR3 DNA: TGTGCCAGCAGCCGCAGGGGGAACACCGGGGAGCTGTTTTTT; CDR3 protein: CASSRRGNTGELFF
D gene: NA; J gene: TRBJ2-2; V gene: TRBV7-8; clone size: NA; CDR3 DNA: TGTGCCAGCAGCTTGGGGAGAACCGGGGAGCTGTTTTTT; CDR3 protein: CASSLGRTGELFF